Below are 16 T cell receptor beta chains sequenced from a single sample in a study of blood T cells in healthy people across ages. A J-beta primer mix and a sample-barcoded 5' primer were used in a second PCR of about 7 to 12 cycles. TCRdb reprocessed the 5' RACE reads with MiXCR, giving one entry per CDR3 protein. This table has roughly 830,000 distinct CDR3 sequences, around 62% appearing once. The sample was blood. These receptors all come from a young man in good health.

The genes are TRBV9 and TRBJ2-1; D ambiguous. Trimming removed 0 bases from V and 8 bases from J, with 12 bases in between. Per germline, CDR1 SGDLS and CDR2 YYNGEE. The CDR3 has 14 amino acids. In nucleotides, the CDR3 is TGTGCCAGCAGCGTAGCCCCCGCCATGGATGAGCAGTTCTTC. Translating gives CASSVAPAMDEQFF.

The V call is TRBV6-2 or TRBV6-3, the J call TRBJ2-4; the match to TRBD2 covers 8 bases. Judging by the DNA end, TRBJ2-7 fits better; the J call may be wrong. Per the germline V gene, CDR1 is MNHEY and CDR2 is SVGEGT. CDR3 length equals 15 residues. The CDR3 protein is CASSQTSDWSYEQYF. In nucleotides, the CDR3 is TGTGCCAGCAGTCAGACTAGCGATTGGTCCTACGAGCAGTACTTC.

V and J are TRBV5-1 and TRBJ2-3; D gene uncertain. Germline CDR1 SGHRS, CDR2 YFSETQ. V lost 4 bases, J lost 5 bases, and 8 bases lay in between. The CDR3 sequence is 12 residues long. CDR3 region: CASSMGRDTQYF. The CDR3 bases are TGCGCCAGCAGCATGGGAAGAGATACGCAGTATTTT.

The J gene is TRBJ2-3, the V gene TRBV7-2; 7 bases fit TRBD2. Germline V CDR1 and CDR2: SGHTA, FQGNSA. CDR3 size: 14 residues. Losses at the gene ends were 4 bases for V and 4 bases for J; bases not matched to a gene: 5. This CDR3 is CASSSTGRPDTQYF. Here the CDR3 DNA reads TGTGCCAGCAGCTCAACCGGGAGGCCAGATACGCAGTATTTT. Variable domain in full (rest from reference TRBV7-2 and TRBJ2-3): GAGVSQSPSNKVTEKGKDVELRCDPISGHTALYWYRQSLGQGLEFLIYFQGNSAPDKSGLPSDRFSAERTGGSVSTLTIQRTQQEDSAVYLCASSSTGRPDTQYFGPGTRLTVL.

This chain joins TRBV29-1 and TRBJ1-1, with D hard to call. The CDR3 sequence is 12 residues long. Trimming removed 5 bases from V and 4 bases from J, with 11 bases in between. CDR1 and CDR2 from the germline V gene are SQVTM and ANQGSEA. CDR3 sequence reads: CSVRWAGTEAFF. CDR3 nucleotides: TGCAGCGTTAGGTGGGCTGGCACTGAAGCTTTCTTT.

The rearrangement joins TRBV7-3 to TRBJ2-3, with D perhaps given as TRBD1 or TRBD2 (6 bases each). Germline CDR1 reads SGHTA; CDR2 reads FQGTGA. V was shortened by 4 bases and J by 5 bases, with 13 bases between the two germline ends. There are 14 residues in the CDR3. CDR3 protein: CASSWSGGRDTQYF. CDR3 nucleotides: TGTGCCAGCAGCTGGTCCGGGGGCAGAGATACGCAGTATTTT.

With regard to this clonotype: Compared with germline, one end of the junction differs, possibly owing to a read error. The gene calls are TRBV14 and TRBJ1-1, with D maybe TRBD1 (6 bases). This CDR3 is built from 17 residues. Per the germline V gene, CDR1 is SGHDN and CDR2 is FVKESK. CDR3 bases: TGTGCCAGCAGCCAAGATCAGCGGAGACAGGCAAACACCGAAGCTTTCTTT. It translates to CASSQDQRRQANTEAFF.

This clonotype has more than one count but fewer than ten. The chain uses TRBV4-2 and TRBJ2-5; TRBD1 agrees at 8 bases. The J call may be in error: the DNA end matches TRBJ2-7 better. The CDR3 contains 15 residues. Per the germline V gene, CDR1 is LGHNA and CDR2 is YNFKEQ. In DNA, the CDR3 is TGTGCCAGCAGCCCGAGGACAGGGATCAACCACGAGCAGTACTTC. Translating it yields CASSPRTGINHEQYF.

The J gene is TRBJ2-5, the V gene TRBV9, with a possible D match to TRBD1 (6 bases). The CDR3 contains 15 residues. The germline CDR1 and CDR2 sequences are SGDLS and YYNGEE. The V end lost 0 bases, the J end lost 0 bases, and 9 bases lay between the germline ends. The CDR3 region has the DNA TGTGCCAGCAGCGTAGGAGGGGGTGACCAAGAGACCCAGTACTTC. Translated, it gives CASSVGGGDQETQYF.

This clonotype was recorded many times. The chain links TRBV20-1 to TRBJ2-7; a weak D match, TRBD1 (5 bases). V lost 5 bases and J 2 bases, leaving 16 bases between the germline ends. Germline values: CDR1 DFQATT, CDR2 SNEGSKA (reference sequence). This CDR3 contains 14 residues. The CDR3 reads CSAGRSGSPYEQYF. The CDR3 DNA sequence: TGCAGTGCTGGACGTTCAGGGTCCCCCTACGAGCAGTACTTC.

The genes are TRBV7-3 and TRBJ2-5; weak D call: TRBD1 (6 bases). The end of the DNA is better explained by TRBJ2-7, so the J call may be wrong. Germline V gives CDR1 SGHTA, CDR2 FQGTGA. The CDR3 spans 15 residues. In DNA, the CDR3 is TGTGCCAGCAGCTTAATCCCGACAGGAGCCTACGAGCAGTACTTC. Translating it yields CASSLIPTGAYEQYF.

This clonotype showed up just a few times. The V gene is TRBV25-1, the J gene TRBJ1-2; 8 bases line up with TRBD1. With V trimmed by 7 bases and J by 3 bases, 7 bases remained unmatched. From germline, CDR1 is MGHDK and CDR2 SYGVNS. The CDR3 consists of 14 residues. CDR3 protein: CASNPGGRYYGYTF. CDR3 bases: TGTGCCAGCAATCCAGGGGGCAGGTACTATGGCTACACCTTC.

The chain has TRBV7-6 and TRBJ2-1, with 8 bases that match TRBD2. This CDR3 has 15 amino acids. V was clipped by 7 bases and J by 9 bases; unmatched bases: 14. Per germline, CDR1 SGHVS and CDR2 FNYEAQ. In DNA, the CDR3 is TGTGCCAGCACACCCGCGGCGGTAGCGGGGATTGAGCAGTTCTTC. This translates into CASTPAAVAGIEQFF.

This chain joins TRBV6-1 and TRBJ2-1; D gene unclear. Trimming shortened V by 3 bases and J by 4 bases, and 10 bases separated the two germline ends. The CDR3 has 14 residues. Per germline, CDR1 MNHNS and CDR2 SASEGT. CDR3 sequence (DNA): TGTGCCAGCAGTGAGTCTAGTTTGTACAATGAGCAGTTCTTC. It encodes CASSESSLYNEQFF.

The V call is TRBV6-6, the J call TRBJ2-5; TRBD1 matches at 9 bases. The J call may be faulty, since TRBJ2-7 better matches the DNA end. The CDR3 consists of 16 residues. The V gene's germline CDR1 is MNHNY and CDR2 SVGAGI (reference sequence). The CDR3 sequence is CASSYSPGQGSYEQYF. CDR3 sequence (DNA): TGTGCCAGCAGTTACAGTCCCGGACAGGGGTCATACGAGCAGTACTTC.

This clonotype was observed a single time. The rearrangement joins TRBV12-3 or TRBV12-4 to TRBJ1-5; 10 bases are shared with TRBD1. CDR3 length equals 13 residues. The J segment lost 9 bases and the V segment lost 10 bases, leaving 9 bases of the junction unmatched. CDR3 nucleotide sequence: TGTGCCACCTCACGGGACAGGGGTCGGCCCCAGCATTTT. The encoded protein is CATSRDRGRPQHF.